The present T cell receptor beta chain was sequenced within a study of neoadjuvant anti-PD-1 for oral cavity cancer. The CDR3 totals 15 residues. V shed 0 bases and J 2 bases; nucleotides not matched to a gene: 2. In germline, CDR1 is SGDLS, CDR2 YYNGEE. There are a few counts of this clone. Most PBMC samples had roughly 0.5 ug input DNA in six replicates. Here immunoSEQ multiplex PCR was the method, and the copy in TCRdb shows in-frame clones only, minus some. The sample has approximately 15,000 clones, roughly 70% seen once. The genes are TRBV9 and TRBJ2-3; 8 nucleotides match TRBD2. The sample in question was PBMCs, obtained before nivolumab (anti-PD-1) treatment. The receptor's source is a person between 35 and 79 years old with oral cavity squamous cell carcinoma. CDR3 in amino acids: CASSVARGDTDTQYF. As DNA, the CDR3 is TGTGCCAGCAGCGTAGCGCGGGGGGACACAGATACGCAGTATTTT.